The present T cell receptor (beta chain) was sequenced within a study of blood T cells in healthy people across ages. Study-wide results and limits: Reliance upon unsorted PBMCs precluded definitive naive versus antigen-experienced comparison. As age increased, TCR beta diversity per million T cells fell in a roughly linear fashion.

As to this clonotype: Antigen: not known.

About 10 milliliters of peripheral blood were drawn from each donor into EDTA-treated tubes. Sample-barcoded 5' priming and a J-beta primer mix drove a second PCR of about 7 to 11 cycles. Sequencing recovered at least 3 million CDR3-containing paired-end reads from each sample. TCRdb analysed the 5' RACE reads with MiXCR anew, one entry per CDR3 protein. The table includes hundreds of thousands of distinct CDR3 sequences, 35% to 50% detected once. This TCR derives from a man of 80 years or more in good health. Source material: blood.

CDR3 region: CSVVETSGRTKYF. For the CDR3, the DNA is TGCAGCGTTGTAGAGACTAGCGGGAGGACCAAGTACTTC. V and J are TRBV29-1 and TRBJ2-7; TRBD2 aligns across 13 bases. Per germline, CDR1 SQVTM and CDR2 ANQGSEA. Germline trimming cut 4 bases from V and 11 bases from J; bases unmatched to any gene: 8. CDR3 length equals 13 residues.